This T cell receptor beta chain was recorded in a study of OX40 agonist ivuxolimab in advanced cancers. The length of the CDR3 is 15 residues. V dropped 3 bases and J dropped 0 bases, with 12 bases sitting between them. CDR1 is KGHSH and CDR2 is LQKENI in the germline V gene. TCRdb's copy holds only in-frame clones and misses some; the assay was immunoSEQ multiplex PCR. This sample carries 15,000 to 20,000 clones, approximately 83% of them seen once, and the ten largest clones take about 4.1%. This TCR came from an adult with an advanced solid tumor such as melanoma, head and neck, liver or kidney cancer. The starting material was CD4+ or CD8+ T cells sorted from blood, obtained in a trial of the OX40 agonist ivuxolimab. The chain carries TRBV18 and TRBJ2-7, with D possibly TRBD2 on 5 matching bases. The CDR3 reads CASSPTGITSYEQYF. The CDR3, as DNA: TGTGCCAGCTCACCGACCGGGATTACCTCCTACGAGCAGTACTTC.